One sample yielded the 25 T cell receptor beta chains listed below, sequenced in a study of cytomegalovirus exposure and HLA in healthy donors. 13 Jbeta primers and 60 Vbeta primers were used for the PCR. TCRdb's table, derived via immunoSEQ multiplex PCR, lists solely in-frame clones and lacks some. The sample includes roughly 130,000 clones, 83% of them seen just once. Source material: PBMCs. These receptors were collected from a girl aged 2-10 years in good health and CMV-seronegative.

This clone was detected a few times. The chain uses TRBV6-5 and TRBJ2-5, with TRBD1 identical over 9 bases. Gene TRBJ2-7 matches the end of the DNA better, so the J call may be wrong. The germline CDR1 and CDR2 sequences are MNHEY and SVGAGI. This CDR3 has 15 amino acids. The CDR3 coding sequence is TGTGCCAGCAGTTACTCCGGGACAGGGAACTACGAGCAGTACTTC. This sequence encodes CASSYSGTGNYEQYF.

This chain's CDR3 is CASSSGTSGYIREQYF. CDR3 sequence (DNA): TGTGCCAGCAGCTCCGGGACTAGCGGGTACATTAGAGAGCAGTACTTC. The chain joins TRBV5-4 to TRBJ2-5; TRBD2 agrees at 12 bases. The V segment lost 3 bases and the J segment 11 bases; nucleotides outside the gene matches: 14. The length of the CDR3 is 16 residues. Germline loops: CDR1 SGHNT, CDR2 YYREEE (reference sequence).

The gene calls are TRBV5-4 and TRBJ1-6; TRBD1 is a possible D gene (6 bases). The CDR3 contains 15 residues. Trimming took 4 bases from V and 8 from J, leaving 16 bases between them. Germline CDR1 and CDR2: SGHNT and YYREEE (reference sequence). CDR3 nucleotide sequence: TGTGCCAGCAGCCTTCCGGGGGGGCTGGATTCACCCCTCCACTTT. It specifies CASSLPGGLDSPLHF.

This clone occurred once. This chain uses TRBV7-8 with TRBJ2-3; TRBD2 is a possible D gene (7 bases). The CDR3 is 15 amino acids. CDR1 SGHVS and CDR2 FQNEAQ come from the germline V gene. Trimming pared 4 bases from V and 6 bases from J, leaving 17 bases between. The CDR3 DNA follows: TGTGCCAGCAGCTCGGTTGCGGGGGCCGGGGATACGCAGTATTTT. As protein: CASSSVAGAGDTQYF.

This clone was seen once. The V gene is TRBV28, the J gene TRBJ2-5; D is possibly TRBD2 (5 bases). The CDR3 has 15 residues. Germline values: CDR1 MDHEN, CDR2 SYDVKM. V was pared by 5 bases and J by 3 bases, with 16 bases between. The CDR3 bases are TGTGCCAGCAGTCCCGGAGCTGAGGGTGAAGAGACCCAGTACTTC. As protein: CASSPGAEGEETQYF.

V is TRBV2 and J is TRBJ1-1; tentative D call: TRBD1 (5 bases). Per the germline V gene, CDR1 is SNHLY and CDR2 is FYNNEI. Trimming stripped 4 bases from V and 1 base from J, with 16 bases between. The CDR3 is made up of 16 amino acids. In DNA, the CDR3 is TGTGCCAGCAGTGGGGGGGGGATGAGGTGGAACACTGAAGCTTTCTTT. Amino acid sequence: CASSGGGMRWNTEAFF.

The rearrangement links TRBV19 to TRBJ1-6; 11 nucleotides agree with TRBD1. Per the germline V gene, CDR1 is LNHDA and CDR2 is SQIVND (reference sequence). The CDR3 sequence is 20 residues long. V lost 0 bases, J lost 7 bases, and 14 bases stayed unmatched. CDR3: CASSIDVRGQGAPRNSPLHF. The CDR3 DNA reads TGTGCCAGTAGTATAGATGTGCGAGGACAGGGGGCGCCTCGAAATTCACCCCTCCACTTT.

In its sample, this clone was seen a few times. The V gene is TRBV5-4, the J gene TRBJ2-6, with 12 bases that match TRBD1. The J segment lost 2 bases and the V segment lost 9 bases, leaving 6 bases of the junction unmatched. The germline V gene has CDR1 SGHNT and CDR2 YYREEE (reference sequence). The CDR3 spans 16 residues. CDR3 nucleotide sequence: TGTGCCACGGGACAGGGGGCTGTAACTGGGGCCAACGTCCTGACTTTC. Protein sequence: CATGQGAVTGANVLTF.

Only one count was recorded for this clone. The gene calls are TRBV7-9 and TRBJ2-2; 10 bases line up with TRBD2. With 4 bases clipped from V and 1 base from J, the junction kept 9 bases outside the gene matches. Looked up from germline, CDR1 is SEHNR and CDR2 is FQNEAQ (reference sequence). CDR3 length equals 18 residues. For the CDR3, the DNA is TGTGCCAGCAGCTCCCCGGGTAGCGGGGGGCTGAACACCGGGGAGCTGTTTTTT. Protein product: CASSSPGSGGLNTGELFF.

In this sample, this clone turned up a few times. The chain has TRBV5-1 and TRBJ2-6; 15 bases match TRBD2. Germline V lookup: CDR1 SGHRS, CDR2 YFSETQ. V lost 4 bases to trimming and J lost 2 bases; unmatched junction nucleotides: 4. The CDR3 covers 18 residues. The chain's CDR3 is CASSPGLAGGTGANVLTF. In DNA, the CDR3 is TGCGCCAGCAGCCCCGGACTAGCGGGGGGGACTGGGGCCAACGTCCTGACTTTC.

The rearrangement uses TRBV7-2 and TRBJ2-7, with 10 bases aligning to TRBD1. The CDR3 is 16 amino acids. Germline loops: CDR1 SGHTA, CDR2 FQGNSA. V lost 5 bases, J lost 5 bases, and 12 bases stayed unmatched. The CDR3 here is CASSPRPGTGDHEQYF. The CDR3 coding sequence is TGTGCCAGCAGCCCACGCCCCGGGACAGGGGATCACGAGCAGTACTTC.

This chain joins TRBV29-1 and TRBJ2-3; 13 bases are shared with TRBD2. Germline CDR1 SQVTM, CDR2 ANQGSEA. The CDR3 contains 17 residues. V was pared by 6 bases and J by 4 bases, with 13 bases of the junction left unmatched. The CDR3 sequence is CSVAGTSGIRWADTQYF. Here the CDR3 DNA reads TGCAGCGTCGCCGGGACTAGCGGGATCCGGTGGGCAGATACGCAGTATTTT.

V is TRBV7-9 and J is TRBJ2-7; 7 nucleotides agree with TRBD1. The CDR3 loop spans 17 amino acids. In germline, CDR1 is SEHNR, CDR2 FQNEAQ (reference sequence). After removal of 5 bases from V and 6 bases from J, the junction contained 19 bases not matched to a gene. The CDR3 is CASSPPPRDSIRGEQYF. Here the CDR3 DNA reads TGTGCCAGCAGCCCGCCCCCCAGGGACAGTATTCGCGGCGAGCAGTACTTC.

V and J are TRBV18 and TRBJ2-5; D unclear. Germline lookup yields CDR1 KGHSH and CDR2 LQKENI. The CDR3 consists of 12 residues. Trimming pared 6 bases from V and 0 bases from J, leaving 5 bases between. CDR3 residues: CASSLDQETQYF. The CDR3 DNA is TGTGCCAGCTCCCTAGACCAAGAGACCCAGTACTTC.

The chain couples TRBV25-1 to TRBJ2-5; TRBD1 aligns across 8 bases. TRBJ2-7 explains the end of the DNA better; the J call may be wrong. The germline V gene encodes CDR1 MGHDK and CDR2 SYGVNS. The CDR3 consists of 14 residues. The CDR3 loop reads CASSEYRGPSEQYF. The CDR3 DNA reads TGTGCCAGCAGTGAATACAGGGGGCCCTCCGAGCAGTACTTC.

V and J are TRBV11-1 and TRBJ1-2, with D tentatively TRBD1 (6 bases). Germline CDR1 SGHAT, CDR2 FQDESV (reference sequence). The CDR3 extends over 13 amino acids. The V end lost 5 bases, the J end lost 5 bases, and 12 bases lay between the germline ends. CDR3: CASSRTEDYGYTF. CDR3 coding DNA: TGTGCCAGCAGCCGGACAGAAGATTATGGCTACACCTTC.

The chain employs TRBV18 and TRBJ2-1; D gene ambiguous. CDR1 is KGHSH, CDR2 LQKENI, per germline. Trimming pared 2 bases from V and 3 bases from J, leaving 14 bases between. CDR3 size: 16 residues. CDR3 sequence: CASSPSGSKSYNEQFF. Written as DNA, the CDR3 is TGTGCCAGCTCACCATCAGGAAGCAAAAGCTACAATGAGCAGTTCTTC.

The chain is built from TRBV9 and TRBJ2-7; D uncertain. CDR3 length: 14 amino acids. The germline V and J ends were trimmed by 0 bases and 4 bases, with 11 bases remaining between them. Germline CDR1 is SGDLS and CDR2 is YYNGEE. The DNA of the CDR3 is TGTGCCAGCAGCGTAGGCCCCACTCTTTACGAGCAGTACTTC. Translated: CASSVGPTLYEQYF.

The CDR3 reads CASSPSTGASYEQYF. The CDR3 region has the DNA TGTGCCAGCAGCCCCTCGACAGGGGCGAGCTACGAGCAGTACTTC. The V gene is TRBV5-6, the J gene TRBJ2-7, with 8 bases identical to TRBD1. With 4 bases clipped from V and 3 bases from J, the junction kept 9 bases outside the gene matches. CDR1 and CDR2 (germline): SGHDT, YYEEEE. The CDR3 consists of 15 residues.

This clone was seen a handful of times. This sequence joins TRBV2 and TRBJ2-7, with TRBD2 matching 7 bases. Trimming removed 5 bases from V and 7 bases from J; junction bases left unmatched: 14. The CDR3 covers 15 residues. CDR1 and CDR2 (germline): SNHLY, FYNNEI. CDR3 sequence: CASSILARETEEQYF. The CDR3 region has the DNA TGTGCCAGCAGTATTCTGGCGCGGGAGACAGAAGAGCAGTACTTC. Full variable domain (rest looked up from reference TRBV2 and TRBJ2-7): EPEVTQTPSHQVTQMGQEVILRCVPISNHLYFYWYRQILGQKVEFLVSFYNNEISEKSEIFDDQFSVERPDGSNFTLKIRSTKLEDSAMYFCASSILARETEEQYFGPGTRLTVT.

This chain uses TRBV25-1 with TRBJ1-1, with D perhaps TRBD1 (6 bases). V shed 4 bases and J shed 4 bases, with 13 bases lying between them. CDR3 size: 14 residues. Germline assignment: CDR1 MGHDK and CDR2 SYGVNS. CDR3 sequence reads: CASSGTARGTEAFF. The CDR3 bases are TGTGCCAGCAGTGGGACGGCCAGGGGCACTGAAGCTTTCTTT.

This chain's CDR3 is CASSLRGSSSYEQYF. CDR3 coding DNA: TGTGCCAGCAGTTTACGAGGGAGTAGCTCCTACGAGCAGTACTTC. The rearrangement joins TRBV27 to TRBJ2-7; possibly TRBD2 for D (5 bases). Trimming left V 2 bases short and J 0 bases short, with 11 bases between. In germline, CDR1 is MNHEY, CDR2 SMNVEV (reference sequence). There are 15 residues in the CDR3.

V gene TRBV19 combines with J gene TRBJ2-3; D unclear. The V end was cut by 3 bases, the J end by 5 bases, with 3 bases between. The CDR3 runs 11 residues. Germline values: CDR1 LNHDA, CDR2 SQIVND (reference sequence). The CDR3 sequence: CASSMRDTQYF. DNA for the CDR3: TGTGCCAGTAGTATGAGAGATACGCAGTATTTT.

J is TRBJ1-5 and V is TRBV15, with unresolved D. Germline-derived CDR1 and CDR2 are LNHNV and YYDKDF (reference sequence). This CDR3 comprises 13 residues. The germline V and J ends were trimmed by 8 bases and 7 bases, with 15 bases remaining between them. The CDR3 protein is CATRREASQPQHF. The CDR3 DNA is TGTGCCACCCGGAGGGAGGCGAGCCAGCCCCAGCATTTT.

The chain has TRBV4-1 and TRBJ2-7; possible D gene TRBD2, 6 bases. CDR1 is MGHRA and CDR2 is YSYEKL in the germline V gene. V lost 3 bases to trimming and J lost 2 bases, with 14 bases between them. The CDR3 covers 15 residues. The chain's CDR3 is CASSHAGRSPYEQYF. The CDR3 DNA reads TGCGCCAGCAGCCACGCGGGACGTTCGCCCTACGAGCAGTACTTC.